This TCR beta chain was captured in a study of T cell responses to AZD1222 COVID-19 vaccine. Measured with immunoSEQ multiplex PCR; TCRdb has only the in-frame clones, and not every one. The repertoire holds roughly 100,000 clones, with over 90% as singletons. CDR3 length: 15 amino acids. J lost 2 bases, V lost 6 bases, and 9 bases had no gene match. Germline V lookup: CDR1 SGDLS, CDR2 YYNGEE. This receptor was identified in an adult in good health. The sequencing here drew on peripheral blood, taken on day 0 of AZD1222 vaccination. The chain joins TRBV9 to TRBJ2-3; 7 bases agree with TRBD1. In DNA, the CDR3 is TGTGCCAGCAACCAACGGGGACAGCTCACAGATACGCAGTATTTT. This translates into CASNQRGQLTDTQYF.